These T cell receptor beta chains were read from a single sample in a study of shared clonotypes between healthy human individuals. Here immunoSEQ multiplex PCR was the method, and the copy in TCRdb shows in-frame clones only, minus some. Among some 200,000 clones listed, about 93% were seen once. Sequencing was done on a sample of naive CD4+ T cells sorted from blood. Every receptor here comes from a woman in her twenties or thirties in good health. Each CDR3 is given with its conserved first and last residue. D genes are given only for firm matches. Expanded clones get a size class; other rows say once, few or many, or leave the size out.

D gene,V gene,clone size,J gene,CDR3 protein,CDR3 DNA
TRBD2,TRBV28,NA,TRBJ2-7,CASSPPGGREQYF,TGTGCCAGCAGTCCGCCGGGGGGAAGGGAGCAGTACTTC
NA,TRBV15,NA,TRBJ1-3,CATSRDKGMGNTIYF,TGTGCCACCAGCAGAGATAAGGGGATGGGAAACACCATATATTTT
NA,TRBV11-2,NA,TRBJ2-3,CASSLGAKPGSDTQYF,TGTGCCAGCAGCTTAGGTGCCAAACCTGGGTCAGATACGCAGTATTTT
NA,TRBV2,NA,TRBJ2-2,CASRQQGGHGELFF,TGTGCCAGCAGACAACAGGGAGGCCACGGGGAGCTGTTTTTT
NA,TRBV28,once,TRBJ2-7,CASKRQGGLEQYF,TGTGCCAGCAAGCGCCAGGGGGGTCTCGAGCAGTACTTC
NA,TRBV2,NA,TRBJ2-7,CASSDRGHQYF,TGTGCCAGCAGTGACCGGGGACACCAGTACTTC
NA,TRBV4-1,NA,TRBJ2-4,CASSQTGEELAKNIQYF,TGCGCCAGCAGCCAAACTGGGGAAGAGCTAGCCAAAAACATTCAGTACTTC
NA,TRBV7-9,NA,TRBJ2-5,CASSRTPGEGETQYF,TGTGCCAGCAGCCGTACCCCAGGGGAAGGGGAGACCCAGTACTTC
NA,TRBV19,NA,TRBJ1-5,CASSIQISNQPQHF,TGTGCCAGTAGTATACAAATTAGCAATCAGCCCCAGCATTTT
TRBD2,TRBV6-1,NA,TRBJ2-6,CASSGTSQVSGASVLTF,TGTGCCAGCAGTGGGACTAGCCAAGTCTCTGGGGCCAGCGTCCTGACTTTC
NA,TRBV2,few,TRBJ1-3,CASSPQFSGNTIYF,TGTGCCAGCAGCCCACAGTTCTCTGGAAACACCATATATTTT
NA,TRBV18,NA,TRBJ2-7,CASSPPGTPYEQYF,TGTGCCAGCTCACCGCCCGGGACACCCTACGAGCAGTACTTC
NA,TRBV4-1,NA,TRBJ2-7,CASSQDPARAYEQYF,TGCGCCAGCAGCCAAGATCCAGCTCGAGCCTACGAGCAGTACTTC
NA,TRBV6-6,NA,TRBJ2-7,CASSSGSDEQYF,TGTGCCAGCAGTTCTGGGTCTGACGAGCAGTACTTC
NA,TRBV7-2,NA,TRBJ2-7,CASSLGWSGSYEQYF,TGTGCCAGCAGCTTAGGGTGGAGCGGGTCCTACGAGCAGTACTTC
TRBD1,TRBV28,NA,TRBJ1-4,CASSFYRGSANEKLFF,TGTGCCAGCAGTTTTTACAGGGGCTCAGCTAATGAAAAACTGTTTTTT
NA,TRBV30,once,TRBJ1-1,CAWSGLQEAFF,TGTGCCTGGAGTGGGCTCCAGGAGGCTTTCTTT
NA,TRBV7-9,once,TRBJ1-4,CASSLGQPPNEKLFF,TGTGCCAGCAGCTTAGGTCAGCCCCCGAATGAAAAACTGTTTTTT
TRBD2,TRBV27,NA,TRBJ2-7,CASSKHSGKLVYEQYF,TGTGCCAGCAGTAAACATAGCGGGAAGCTTGTTTACGAGCAGTACTTC
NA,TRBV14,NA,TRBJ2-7,CASSRLGDGKYEQYF,TGTGCCAGCAGCCGACTTGGTGACGGGAAGTACGAGCAGTACTTC
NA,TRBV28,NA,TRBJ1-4,CASSRTPANEKLFF,TGTGCCAGCAGCCGGACGCCTGCTAATGAAAAACTGTTTTTT
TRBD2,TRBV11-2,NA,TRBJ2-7,CASSLGLAGPYEQYF,TGTGCCAGCAGCTTAGGACTAGCGGGCCCCTACGAGCAGTACTTC
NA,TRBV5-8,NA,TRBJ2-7,CASSLVGGGPTLEQYF,TGTGCCAGCAGCTTGGTAGGCGGGGGCCCTACGTTAGAGCAGTACTTC
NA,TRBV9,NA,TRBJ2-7,CASSVGTNLPYEQYF,TGTGCCAGCAGCGTAGGTACTAACCTTCCCTACGAGCAGTACTTC
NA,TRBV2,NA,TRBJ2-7,CASFLGPRYEQYF,TGTGCCAGCTTCCTAGGCCCCCGCTACGAGCAGTACTTC
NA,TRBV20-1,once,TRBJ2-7,CSASTVHEQYF,TGCAGTGCCTCGACAGTCCACGAGCAGTACTTC
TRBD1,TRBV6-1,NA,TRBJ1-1,CASSEDRGQGTEAFF,TGTGCCAGCAGTGAAGACAGGGGCCAGGGCACTGAAGCTTTCTTT
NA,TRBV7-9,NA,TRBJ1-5,CASSRPYSNQPQHF,TGTGCCAGCAGCCGACCCTATAGCAATCAGCCCCAGCATTTT
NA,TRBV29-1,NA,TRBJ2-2,CSAGTDNTGELFF,TGCAGCGCAGGGACGGATAACACCGGGGAGCTGTTTTTT
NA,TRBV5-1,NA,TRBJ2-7,CASSLEAGSGEQYF,TGCGCCAGCAGCTTGGAGGCAGGGTCGGGCGAGCAGTACTTC
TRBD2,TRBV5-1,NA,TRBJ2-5,CASSLVTSGQETQYF,TGCGCCAGCAGCTTGGTGACTAGCGGTCAAGAGACCCAGTACTTC
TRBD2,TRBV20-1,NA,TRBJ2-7,CSAGLVYEQYF,TGCAGTGCCGGACTAGTCTACGAGCAGTACTTC
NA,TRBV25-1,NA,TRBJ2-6,CASSDDGSGANVLTF,TGTGCCAGCAGTGATGACGGCTCTGGGGCCAACGTCCTGACTTTC
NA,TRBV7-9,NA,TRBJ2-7,CASSLVETSYEQYF,TGTGCCAGCAGCTTAGTTGAGACGTCCTACGAGCAGTACTTC
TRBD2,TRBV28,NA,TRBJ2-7,CASILGGSYEQYF,TGTGCCAGCATCCTGGGCGGGAGTTACGAGCAGTACTTC
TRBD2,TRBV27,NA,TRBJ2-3,CASSSQRGVTDTQYF,TGTGCCAGCAGTTCACAGCGGGGAGTCACAGATACGCAGTATTTT
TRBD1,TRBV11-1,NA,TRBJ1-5,CASSLGGTDNQPQHF,TGTGCCAGCAGCTTAGGCGGGACAGACAATCAGCCCCAGCATTTT
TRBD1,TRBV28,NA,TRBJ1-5,CASKTPGGEQPQHF,TGTGCCAGCAAGACTCCAGGGGGCGAGCAGCCCCAGCATTTT
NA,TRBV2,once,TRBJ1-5,CASSGTRDQPQHF,TGTGCCAGCAGTGGGACCCGGGATCAGCCCCAGCATTTT
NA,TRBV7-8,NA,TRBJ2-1,CASSTTPGGNNEQFF,TGTGCCAGCAGCACCACCCCGGGCGGGAACAATGAGCAGTTCTTC
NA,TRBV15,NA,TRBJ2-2,CATSRQGNTGELFF,TGTGCCACCAGCAGACAGGGAAACACCGGGGAGCTGTTTTTT
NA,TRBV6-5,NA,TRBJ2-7,CASGKYEQYF,TGTGCCAGCGGGAAGTACGAGCAGTACTTC
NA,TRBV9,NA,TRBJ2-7,CASSVGFSSYEQYF,TGTGCCAGCAGCGTAGGGTTTTCCTCCTACGAGCAGTACTTC
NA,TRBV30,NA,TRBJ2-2,CAWSVDMNTGELFF,TGTGCCTGGAGTGTCGATATGAACACCGGGGAGCTGTTTTTT
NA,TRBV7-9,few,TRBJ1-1,CASSWTAAAFF,TGTGCCAGCAGCTGGACAGCGGCGGCTTTCTTT
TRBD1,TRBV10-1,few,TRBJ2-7,CASQGAGSYEQYF,TGCGCCAGTCAGGGGGCCGGCTCCTACGAGCAGTACTTC